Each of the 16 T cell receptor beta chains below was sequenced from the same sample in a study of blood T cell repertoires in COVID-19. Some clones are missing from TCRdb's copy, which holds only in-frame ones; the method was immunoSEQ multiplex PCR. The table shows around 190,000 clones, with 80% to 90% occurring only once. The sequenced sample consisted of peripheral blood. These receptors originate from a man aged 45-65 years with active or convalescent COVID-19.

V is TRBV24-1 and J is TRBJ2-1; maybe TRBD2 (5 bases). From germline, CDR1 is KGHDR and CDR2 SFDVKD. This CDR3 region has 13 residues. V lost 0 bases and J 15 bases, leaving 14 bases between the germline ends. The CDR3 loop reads CATSDLPQGSMFF. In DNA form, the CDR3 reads TGTGCCACCAGTGATTTGCCTCAAGGGAGTATGTTCTTC.

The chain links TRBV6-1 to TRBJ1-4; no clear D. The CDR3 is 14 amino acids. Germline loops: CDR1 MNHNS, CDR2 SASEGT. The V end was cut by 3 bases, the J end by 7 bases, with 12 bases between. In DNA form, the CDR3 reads TGTGCCAGCAGTGAGCAGGTTTACGGTGAAAAACTGTTTTTT. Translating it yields CASSEQVYGEKLFF.

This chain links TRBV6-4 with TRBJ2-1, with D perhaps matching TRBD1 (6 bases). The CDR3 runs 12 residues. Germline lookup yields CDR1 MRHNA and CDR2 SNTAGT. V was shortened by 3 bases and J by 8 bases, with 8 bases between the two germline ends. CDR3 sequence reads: CASSEQGHEQFF. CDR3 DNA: TGTGCCAGCAGTGAACAGGGTCATGAGCAGTTCTTC.

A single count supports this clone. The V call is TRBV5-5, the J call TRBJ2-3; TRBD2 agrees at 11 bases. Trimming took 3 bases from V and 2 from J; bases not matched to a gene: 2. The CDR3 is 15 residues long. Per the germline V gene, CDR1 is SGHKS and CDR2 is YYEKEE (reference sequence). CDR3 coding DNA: TGTGCCAGCAGCTCGACTAGCGGGACCACAGATACGCAGTATTTT. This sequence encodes CASSSTSGTTDTQYF.

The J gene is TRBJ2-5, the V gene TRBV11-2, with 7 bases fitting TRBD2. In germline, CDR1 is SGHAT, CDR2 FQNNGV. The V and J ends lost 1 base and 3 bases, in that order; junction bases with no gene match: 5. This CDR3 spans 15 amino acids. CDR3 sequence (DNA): TGTGCCAGCAGCTTAGGGGACGGGAGGAAAGAGACCCAGTACTTC. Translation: CASSLGDGRKETQYF.

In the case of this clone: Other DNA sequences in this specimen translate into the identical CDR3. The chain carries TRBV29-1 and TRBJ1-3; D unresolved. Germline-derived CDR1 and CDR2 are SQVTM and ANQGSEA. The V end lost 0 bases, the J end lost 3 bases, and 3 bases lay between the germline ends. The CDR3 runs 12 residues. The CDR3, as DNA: TGCAGCGTTGAAGATAGTGGAAACACCATATATTTT. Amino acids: CSVEDSGNTIYF.

The CDR3 loop reads CASRRSRVAGAEQYF. For the CDR3, the DNA is TGTGCCAGCAGACGCTCCCGGGTAGCGGGAGCCGAGCAGTACTTC. The chain carries TRBV2 and TRBJ2-7, with TRBD2 matching over 9 bases. The CDR3 is 15 residues long. The V and J ends lost 6 bases and 6 bases, in that order; junction bases with no gene match: 12. CDR1 is SNHLY, CDR2 FYNNEI, per germline.

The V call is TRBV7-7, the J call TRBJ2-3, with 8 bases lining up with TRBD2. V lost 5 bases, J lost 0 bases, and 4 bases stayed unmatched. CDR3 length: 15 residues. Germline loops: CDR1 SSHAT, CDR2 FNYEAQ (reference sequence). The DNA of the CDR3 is TGTGCCAGCAGCCGGGGGGGGCAAAGCACAGATACGCAGTATTTT. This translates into CASSRGGQSTDTQYF.

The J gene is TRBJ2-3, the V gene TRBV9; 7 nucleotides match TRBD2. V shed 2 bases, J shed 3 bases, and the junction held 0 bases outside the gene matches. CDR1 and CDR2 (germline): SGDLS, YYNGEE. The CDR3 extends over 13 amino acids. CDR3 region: CASSVSGTDTQYF. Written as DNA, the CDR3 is TGTGCCAGCAGCGTTAGCGGGACAGATACGCAGTATTTT.

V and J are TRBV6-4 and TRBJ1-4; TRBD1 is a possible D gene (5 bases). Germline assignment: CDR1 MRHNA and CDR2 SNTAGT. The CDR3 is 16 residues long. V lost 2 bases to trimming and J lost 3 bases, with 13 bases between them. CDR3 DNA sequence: TGTGCCAGCAGTGACACCGAACCGGGGGCTAATGAAAAACTGTTTTTT. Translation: CASSDTEPGANEKLFF.

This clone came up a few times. CDR3 bases: TGTGCCAGCTCCGTGGGGGCAGGGGAGCAGTTCTTC. Protein: CASSVGAGEQFF. The chain joins TRBV6-5 to TRBJ2-1; D may be TRBD1 (6 bases). The CDR3 has 12 residues. Germline V gives CDR1 MNHEY, CDR2 SVGAGI. V shed 8 bases and J shed 10 bases, with 15 bases lying between them.

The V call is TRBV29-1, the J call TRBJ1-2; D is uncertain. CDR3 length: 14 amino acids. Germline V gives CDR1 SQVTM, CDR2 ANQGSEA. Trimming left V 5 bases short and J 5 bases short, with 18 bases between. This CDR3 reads CSVLGGGREYGYTF. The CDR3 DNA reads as TGCAGCGTTCTAGGTGGCGGTAGAGAGTATGGCTACACCTTC.

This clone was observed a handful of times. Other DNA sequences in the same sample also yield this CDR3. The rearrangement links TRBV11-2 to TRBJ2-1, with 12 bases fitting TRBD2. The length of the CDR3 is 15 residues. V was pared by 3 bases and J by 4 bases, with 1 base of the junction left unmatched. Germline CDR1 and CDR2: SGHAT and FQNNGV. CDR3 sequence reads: CASSLGLAGYNEQFF. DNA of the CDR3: TGTGCCAGCAGCTTGGGACTAGCGGGTTACAATGAGCAGTTCTTC. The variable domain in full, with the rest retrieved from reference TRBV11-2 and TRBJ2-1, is EAGVAQSPRYKIIEKRQSVAFWCNPISGHATLYWYQQILGQGPKLLIQFQNNGVVDDSQLPKDRFSAERLKGVDSTLKIQPAKLEDSAVYLCASSLGLAGYNEQFFGPGTRLTVL.

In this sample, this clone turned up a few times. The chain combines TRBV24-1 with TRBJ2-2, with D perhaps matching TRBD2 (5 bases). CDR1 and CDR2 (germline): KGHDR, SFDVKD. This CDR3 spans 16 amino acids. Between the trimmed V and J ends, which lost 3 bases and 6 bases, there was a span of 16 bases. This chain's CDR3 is CATSDPSSGKAGELFF. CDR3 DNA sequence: TGTGCCACCAGTGATCCATCGTCGGGGAAGGCCGGGGAGCTGTTTTTT.

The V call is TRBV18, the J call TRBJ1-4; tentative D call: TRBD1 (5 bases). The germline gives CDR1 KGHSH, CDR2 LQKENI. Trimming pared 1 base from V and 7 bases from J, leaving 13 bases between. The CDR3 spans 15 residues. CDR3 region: CASSPLQRRGEKLFF. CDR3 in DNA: TGTGCCAGCTCACCACTCCAGAGGAGGGGTGAAAAACTGTTTTTT.

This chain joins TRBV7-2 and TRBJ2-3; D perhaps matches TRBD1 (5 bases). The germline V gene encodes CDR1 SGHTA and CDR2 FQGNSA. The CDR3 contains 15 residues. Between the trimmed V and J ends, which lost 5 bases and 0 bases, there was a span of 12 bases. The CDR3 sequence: CASSLTVVSTDTQYF. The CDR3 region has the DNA TGTGCCAGCAGCCTGACAGTGGTTAGCACAGATACGCAGTATTTT. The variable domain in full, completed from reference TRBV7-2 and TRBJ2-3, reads GAGVSQSPSNKVTEKGKDVELRCDPISGHTALYWYRQSLGQGLEFLIYFQGNSAPDKSGLPSDRFSAERTGGSVSTLTIQRTQQEDSAVYLCASSLTVVSTDTQYFGPGTRLTVL.